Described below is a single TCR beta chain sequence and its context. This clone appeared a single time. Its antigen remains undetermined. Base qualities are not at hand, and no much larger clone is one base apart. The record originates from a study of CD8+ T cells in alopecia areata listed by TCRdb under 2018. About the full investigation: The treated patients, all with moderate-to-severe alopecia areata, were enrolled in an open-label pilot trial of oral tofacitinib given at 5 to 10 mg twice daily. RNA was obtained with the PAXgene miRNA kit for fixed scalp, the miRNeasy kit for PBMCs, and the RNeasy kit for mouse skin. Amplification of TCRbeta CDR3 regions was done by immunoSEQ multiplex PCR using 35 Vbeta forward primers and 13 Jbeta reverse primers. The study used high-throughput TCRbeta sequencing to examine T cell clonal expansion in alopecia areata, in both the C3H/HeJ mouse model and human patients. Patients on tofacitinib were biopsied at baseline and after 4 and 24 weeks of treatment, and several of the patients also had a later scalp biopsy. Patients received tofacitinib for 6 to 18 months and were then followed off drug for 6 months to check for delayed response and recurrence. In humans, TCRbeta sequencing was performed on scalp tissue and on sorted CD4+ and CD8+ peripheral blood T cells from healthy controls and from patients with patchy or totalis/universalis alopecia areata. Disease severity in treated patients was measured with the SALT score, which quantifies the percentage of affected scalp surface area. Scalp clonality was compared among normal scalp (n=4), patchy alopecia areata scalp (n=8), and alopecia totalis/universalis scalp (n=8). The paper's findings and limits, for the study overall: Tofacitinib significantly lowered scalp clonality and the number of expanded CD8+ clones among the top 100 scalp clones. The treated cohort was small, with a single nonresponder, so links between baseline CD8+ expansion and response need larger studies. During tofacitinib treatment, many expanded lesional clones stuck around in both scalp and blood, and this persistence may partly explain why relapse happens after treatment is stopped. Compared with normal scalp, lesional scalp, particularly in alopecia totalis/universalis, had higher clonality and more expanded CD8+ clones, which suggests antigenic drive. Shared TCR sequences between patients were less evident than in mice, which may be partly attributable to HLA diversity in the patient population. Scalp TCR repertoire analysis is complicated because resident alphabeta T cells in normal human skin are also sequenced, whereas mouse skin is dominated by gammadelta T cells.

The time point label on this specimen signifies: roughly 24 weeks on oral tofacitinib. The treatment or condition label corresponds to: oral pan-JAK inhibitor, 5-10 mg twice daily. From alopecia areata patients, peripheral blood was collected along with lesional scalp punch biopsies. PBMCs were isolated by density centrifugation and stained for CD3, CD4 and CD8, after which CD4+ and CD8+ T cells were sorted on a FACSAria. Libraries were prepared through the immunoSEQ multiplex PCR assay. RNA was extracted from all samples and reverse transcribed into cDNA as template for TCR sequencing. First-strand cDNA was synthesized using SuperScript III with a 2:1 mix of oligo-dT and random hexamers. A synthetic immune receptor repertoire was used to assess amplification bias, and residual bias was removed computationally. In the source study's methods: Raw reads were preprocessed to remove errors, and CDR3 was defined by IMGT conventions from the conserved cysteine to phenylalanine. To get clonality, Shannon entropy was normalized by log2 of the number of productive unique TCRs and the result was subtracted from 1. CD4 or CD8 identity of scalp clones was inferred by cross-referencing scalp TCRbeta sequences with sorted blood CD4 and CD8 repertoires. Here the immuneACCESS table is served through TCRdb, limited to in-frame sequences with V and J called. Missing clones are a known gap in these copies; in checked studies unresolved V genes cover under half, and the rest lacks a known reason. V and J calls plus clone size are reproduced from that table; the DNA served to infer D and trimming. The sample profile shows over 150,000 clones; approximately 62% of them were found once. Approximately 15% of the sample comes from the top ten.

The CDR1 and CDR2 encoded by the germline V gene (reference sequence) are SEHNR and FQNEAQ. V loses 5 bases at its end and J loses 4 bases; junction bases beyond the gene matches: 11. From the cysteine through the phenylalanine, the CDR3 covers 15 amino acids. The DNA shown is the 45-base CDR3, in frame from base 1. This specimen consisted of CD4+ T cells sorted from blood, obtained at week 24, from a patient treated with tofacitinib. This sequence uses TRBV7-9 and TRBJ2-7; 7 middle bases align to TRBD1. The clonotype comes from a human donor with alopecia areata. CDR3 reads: CASSLNRGVGYEQYF. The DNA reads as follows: TGTGCCAGCAGCCTTAACAGGGGAGTCGGGTACGAGCAGTACTTC.